This T cell receptor (beta chain) was sequenced during a study of yellow fever vaccine responses in identical twins. From germline, CDR1 is SGHAT and CDR2 FQDESV (reference sequence). Trimming took off 1 base at V and 0 bases at J, with 7 bases between the two ends. This CDR3 has 15 amino acids. Study-level results: Convergence reportedly seemed to mark part of the twins' vaccine T cell response, with personalization marking the rest.

Details on this clonotype: Its antigen is as yet unknown.

TCRdb re-called the RT-PCR reads through MiXCR, storing one row per CDR3 protein. The sample shows 30,000 to 35,000 distinct CDR3 sequences, 45% to 65% of them seen only once. This TCR was sampled from a woman aged 18-29 years who received the yellow fever vaccine. The chain carries TRBV11-1 and TRBJ2-1, with D unresolved. The sample in question was T cells from blood (PBMCs), unsorted or a sorted subset (not recorded which), obtained before or after yellow fever vaccination (not recorded which). The CDR3 reads CASSLVLSSYNEQFF. CDR3 DNA: TGTGCCAGCAGCTTAGTCCTAAGCTCCTACAATGAGCAGTTCTTC.